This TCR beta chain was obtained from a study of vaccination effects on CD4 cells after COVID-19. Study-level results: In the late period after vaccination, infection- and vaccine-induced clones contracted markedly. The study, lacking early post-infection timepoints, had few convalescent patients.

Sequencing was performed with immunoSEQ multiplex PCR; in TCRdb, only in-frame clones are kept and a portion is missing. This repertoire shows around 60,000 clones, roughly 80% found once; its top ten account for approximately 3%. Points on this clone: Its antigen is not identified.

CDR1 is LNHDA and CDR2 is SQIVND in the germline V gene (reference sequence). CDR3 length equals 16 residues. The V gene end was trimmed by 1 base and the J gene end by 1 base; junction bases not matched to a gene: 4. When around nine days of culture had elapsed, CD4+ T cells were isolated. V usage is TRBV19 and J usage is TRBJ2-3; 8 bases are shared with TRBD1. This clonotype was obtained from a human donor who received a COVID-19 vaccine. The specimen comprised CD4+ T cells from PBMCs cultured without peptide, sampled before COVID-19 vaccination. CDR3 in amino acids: CASSIATGARTDTQYF. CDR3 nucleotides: TGTGCCAGTAGTATAGCGACAGGGGCCCGCACAGATACGCAGTATTTT.